These 25 T cell receptor beta chains came from one sample sequenced in a study of cytotoxic CD8 clonotypes in ibrutinib-treated CLL. Assay: immunoSEQ multiplex PCR; the TCRdb copy retains only in-frame clones and omits some. The sample holds roughly 76,000 clones, over 75% seen once. Sequencing was performed on PBMCs, taken at disease progression, from a patient treated with ibrutinib. The receptors were gathered from a human donor with chronic lymphocytic leukemia.

This clone was picked up a small number of times. The chain uses TRBV5-6 and TRBJ1-5; 7 bases map to TRBD1. Trimming cost V 5 bases and J 9 bases; bases outside gene matches: 11. The CDR3 is 14 amino acids. Germline CDR1 SGHDT, CDR2 YYEEEE. The CDR3 region has the DNA TGTGCCAGCAGTAGGGGGACAGTCGGTGGGCCCCAGCATTTT. Its translation is CASSRGTVGGPQHF.

This chain links TRBV11-3 with TRBJ2-1; D remains unclear. This CDR3 has 13 residues. V lost 1 base and J lost 10, with 11 bases in between. Per germline, CDR1 SGHNT and CDR2 YENEEA. The CDR3 loop reads CASSLVRAGEQFF. CDR3 nucleotides: TGTGCCAGCAGCTTAGTTCGAGCTGGGGAGCAGTTCTTC. The variable domain in full, completed from reference TRBV11-3 and TRBJ2-1, reads EAGVVQSPRYKIIEKKQPVAFWCNPISGHNTLYWYLQNLGQGPELLIRYENEEAVDDSQLPKDRFSAERLKGVDSTLKIQPAELGDSAVYLCASSLVRAGEQFFGPGTRLTVL.

This clone has more than one count but fewer than ten. The V and J genes are TRBV9 and TRBJ1-2; the match to TRBD1 covers 8 bases. Trimming cost V 3 bases and J 7 bases; bases outside gene matches: 8. The germline gives CDR1 SGDLS, CDR2 YYNGEE. This CDR3 is 14 amino acids long. CDR3 DNA: TGTGCCAGCAGCGACACAGGGGGGGAAGGTGGCTACACCTTC. This sequence encodes CASSDTGGEGGYTF.

The J gene is TRBJ2-5, the V gene TRBV2; 8 bases map to TRBD2. The CDR3 is 13 amino acids. Germline V gene data show CDR1 as SNHLY and CDR2 as FYNNEI. The J segment lost 1 base and the V segment lost 9 bases, leaving 4 bases of the junction unmatched. Here the CDR3 reads CARAGASQETQYF. The CDR3 DNA is TGTGCCAGAGCGGGAGCCTCCCAAGAGACCCAGTACTTC.

This clone has a single count. V is TRBV7-9 and J is TRBJ2-7; 9 positions match TRBD1. V was clipped by 7 bases and J by 0 bases; unmatched bases: 10. Germline V lookup: CDR1 SEHNR, CDR2 FQNEAQ (reference sequence). The CDR3 spans 16 residues. CDR3 sequence (DNA): TGTGCCAGCACCTTGGGGGGGACAGGGAGCTCCTACGAGCAGTACTTC. It codes for CASTLGGTGSSYEQYF.

This sequence joins TRBV13 and TRBJ2-1; tentative D call: TRBD2 (5 bases). CDR1 is PRHDT, CDR2 FYEKMQ, per germline (reference sequence). The V gene lost 6 bases and the J gene lost 7 bases, with 10 bases spanning the gap. The CDR3 has 12 residues. Here the CDR3 reads CASRLRENEQFF. CDR3 in DNA: TGTGCCAGCAGACTGAGGGAAAATGAGCAGTTCTTC.

This clone was seen more than once but under ten times. The V and J genes are TRBV14 and TRBJ2-7; no clear D gene. Germline V CDR1 and CDR2: SGHDN, FVKESK. V dropped 1 base and J dropped 3 bases, with 4 bases sitting between them. The length of the CDR3 is 12 residues. The CDR3 region is CASSQGNYEQYF. CDR3 in DNA: TGTGCCAGCAGCCAAGGGAACTACGAGCAGTACTTC. Complete variable domain (other parts from reference TRBV14 and TRBJ2-7): EAGVTQFPSHSVIEKGQTVTLRCDPISGHDNLYWYRRVMGKEIKFLLHFVKESKQDESGMPNNRFLAERTGGTYSTLKVQPAELEDSGVYFCASSQGNYEQYFGPGTRLTVT.

CDR3 residues: CASRLPGLADNEQFF. CDR3 in DNA: TGTGCCAGCAGACTACCGGGACTAGCCGACAATGAGCAGTTCTTC. The chain couples TRBV7-9 to TRBJ2-1; TRBD2 matches at 9 bases. The CDR3 runs to 15 residues. CDR1 and CDR2 (germline): SEHNR, FQNEAQ (reference sequence). Trimming removed 6 bases from V and 5 bases from J; junction bases left unmatched: 8.

This chain joins TRBV7-9 and TRBJ1-1; D unclear. Per germline, CDR1 SEHNR and CDR2 FQNEAQ (reference sequence). V was pared by 1 base and J by 1 base, with 7 bases between. The CDR3 is 14 amino acids. The CDR3 DNA reads TGTGCCAGCAGCTTAGTGTCGGGGAACACTGAAGCTTTCTTT. Translated: CASSLVSGNTEAFF.

This clone occurred a few times. J is TRBJ1-3 and V is TRBV2; 7 nucleotides align to TRBD1. The germline CDR1 and CDR2 sequences are SNHLY and FYNNEI. The CDR3 extends over 15 amino acids. The ends lost 6 bases at V and 0 bases at J; junction bases unmatched: 5. The CDR3 sequence is CASRRDSYSGNTIYF. For the CDR3, the DNA is TGTGCCAGCAGAAGGGACAGCTACTCTGGAAACACCATATATTTT.

The chain joins TRBV7-9 to TRBJ1-2, with D uncertain. Germline V gene sequence: CDR1 SEHNR, CDR2 FQNEAQ (reference sequence). V lost 2 bases, J lost 6 bases, and 4 bases lay in between. The CDR3 has 11 amino acids. DNA for the CDR3: TGTGCCAGCAGCTTAATGCATGGCTACACCTTC. Protein product: CASSLMHGYTF. Complete variable domain (other parts from reference TRBV7-9 and TRBJ1-2): DTGVSQNPRHKITKRGQNVTFRCDPISEHNRLYWYRQTLGQGPEFLTYFQNEAQLEKSRLLSDRFSAERPKGSFSTLEIQRTEQGDSAMYLCASSLMHGYTFGSGTRLTVV.

The chain joins TRBV7-9 to TRBJ1-2; 7 nucleotides match TRBD1. Germline assignment: CDR1 SEHNR and CDR2 FQNEAQ (reference sequence). CDR3 size: 15 residues. Trimming took 8 bases from V and 4 from J; bases not matched to a gene: 13. For the CDR3, the DNA is TGTGCCAGCGGACCCCAGGGGGGGGCGGGCTATGGCTACACCTTC. Translating gives CASGPQGGAGYGYTF.

The J gene is TRBJ2-1, the V gene TRBV5-1; D is possibly TRBD2 (7 bases). V was pared by 5 bases and J by 8 bases, with 20 bases between. The CDR3 is made up of 15 amino acids. From germline, CDR1 is SGHRS and CDR2 YFSETQ. CDR3 DNA sequence: TGCGCCAGCAGTCCTCGGGCGGGGGCTTGGGATGAGCAGTTCTTC. It yields the protein CASSPRAGAWDEQFF.

The rearrangement uses TRBV7-2 and TRBJ1-5, with 8 bases matching TRBD1. The CDR3 contains 16 residues. CDR1 and CDR2 from the germline V gene are SGHTA and FQGNSA. J was trimmed by 6 bases and V by 5 bases; bases with no gene match: 12. CDR3 loop: CASSERTGPQGQPQHF. The CDR3 coding sequence is TGTGCCAGCAGCGAACGGACAGGGCCACAAGGTCAGCCCCAGCATTTT.

This chain uses TRBV4-2 with TRBJ2-7, with 8 bases aligning to TRBD1. The CDR3 covers 16 residues. CDR1 LGHNA and CDR2 YNFKEQ come from the germline V gene. V was clipped by 1 base and J by 2 bases; unmatched bases: 7. The CDR3 spells CASSQGSHRGTYEQYF. As DNA, the CDR3 is TGTGCCAGCAGCCAAGGTTCCCACAGGGGGACCTACGAGCAGTACTTC.

The rearrangement uses TRBV7-6 and TRBJ1-4; 11 bases agree with TRBD1. Germline CDR1 SGHVS, CDR2 FNYEAQ. The CDR3 sequence is 16 residues long. J gave up 8 bases and V 5 bases, and 10 bases lay outside the gene matches. CDR3 sequence: CASSLGQGAPYEKLFF. In nucleotides, the CDR3 is TGTGCCAGCAGCCTAGGACAGGGGGCACCTTACGAAAAACTGTTTTTT.

This sequence joins TRBV5-6 and TRBJ1-5; 9 bases align to TRBD1. CDR3 length: 14 amino acids. Looked up from germline, CDR1 is SGHDT and CDR2 is YYEEEE. Losses at the gene ends were 4 bases for V and 7 bases for J; bases not matched to a gene: 6. Here the CDR3 reads CASSAQGARQPQHF. CDR3 in DNA: TGTGCCAGCAGCGCACAGGGGGCACGCCAGCCCCAGCATTTT. The entire variable domain, with the rest obtained from reference TRBV5-6 and TRBJ1-5, is as follows: DAGVTQSPTHLIKTRGQQVTLRCSPKSGHDTVSWYQQALGQGPQFIFQYYEEEERQRGNFPDRFSGHQFPNYSSELNVNALLLGDSALYLCASSAQGARQPQHFGDGTRLSIL.

This clone was picked up one time. The chain employs TRBV11-3 and TRBJ1-1; 7 bases match TRBD1. CDR3 length: 12 residues. The V gene end was trimmed by 5 bases and the J gene end by 6 bases; junction bases not matched to a gene: 3. The germline gives CDR1 SGHNT, CDR2 YENEEA. The CDR3 region is CASSKQGSEAFF. For the CDR3, the DNA is TGTGCCAGCAGCAAACAGGGGTCTGAAGCTTTCTTT.

Only a few counts were recorded for this clone. J is TRBJ2-7 and V is TRBV7-2; D might be TRBD1 (6 bases). The germline V and J ends were trimmed by 5 bases and 2 bases, with 13 bases remaining between them. Germline assignment: CDR1 SGHTA and CDR2 FQGNSA. This CDR3 has 14 amino acids. CDR3 sequence reads: CASSVGHITYEQYF. CDR3 coding DNA: TGTGCCAGCAGCGTGGGACACATCACCTACGAGCAGTACTTC. Combining the CDR3 with reference TRBV7-2 and TRBJ2-7 gives the whole variable domain GAGVSQSPSNKVTEKGKDVELRCDPISGHTALYWYRQSLGQGLEFLIYFQGNSAPDKSGLPSDRFSAERTGGSVSTLTIQRTQQEDSAVYLCASSVGHITYEQYFGPGTRLTVT.

V and J are TRBV5-1 and TRBJ1-1; perhaps TRBD1 as D (5 bases). Trimming took off 0 bases at V and 2 bases at J, with 8 bases between the two ends. Germline loops: CDR1 SGHRS, CDR2 YFSETQ. The CDR3 is made up of 14 amino acids. CDR3 sequence: CASSLVTGNTEAFF. In nucleotides, the CDR3 is TGCGCCAGCAGCTTGGTTACAGGTAACACTGAAGCTTTCTTT.

This chain connects TRBV5-8 to TRBJ2-1; 14 bases align to TRBD2. In germline, CDR1 is SGHTS, CDR2 YDEGEE. The CDR3 is made up of 15 amino acids. V was clipped by 5 bases and J by 5 bases; unmatched bases: 3. CDR3 amino acids: CASRGLAGVHNEQFF. DNA of the CDR3: TGTGCCAGCAGGGGACTAGCGGGGGTTCACAATGAGCAGTTCTTC.

The chain employs TRBV7-7 and TRBJ2-3, with D maybe TRBD2 (5 bases). The V gene's germline CDR1 is SSHAT and CDR2 FNYEAQ (reference sequence). Trimming stripped 3 bases from V and 2 bases from J, with 9 bases between. CDR3 length: 14 residues. CDR3 sequence reads: CASSFRGDTDTQYF. The CDR3 DNA sequence: TGTGCCAGCAGCTTTCGGGGAGACACAGATACGCAGTATTTT.

This clone appeared a single time. The J gene is TRBJ2-2, the V gene TRBV7-2; D remains unclear. The CDR3 runs to 14 residues. Germline V gene data show CDR1 as SGHTA and CDR2 as FQGNSA. The ends were cut back, 7 bases at V and 2 bases at J, with 11 bases in the middle. DNA of the CDR3: TGTGCCAGCAAGGTGACTCTTAACACCGGGGAGCTGTTTTTT. Translation: CASKVTLNTGELFF.

This chain joins TRBV7-9 and TRBJ2-5; D gene uncertain. The CDR3 sequence is 13 residues long. V lost 5 bases, J lost 8 bases, and 15 bases lay in between. Germline CDR1 reads SEHNR; CDR2 reads FQNEAQ (reference sequence). The CDR3 spells CASSNPVSDTQYF. The DNA for the CDR3 is TGTGCCAGCAGCAACCCTGTATCCGACACCCAGTACTTC.

The chain uses TRBV7-6 and TRBJ1-2; 9 nucleotides match TRBD1. This CDR3 spans 14 amino acids. Looked up from germline, CDR1 is SGHVS and CDR2 is FNYEAQ. Losses at the gene ends were 5 bases for V and 4 bases for J; bases not matched to a gene: 5. CDR3 sequence (DNA): TGTGCCAGCAGCCAGGGGACAGGGAGCTATGGCTACACCTTC. It codes for CASSQGTGSYGYTF.